This T cell receptor (beta chain) appears in the sequencing data of a study of T cell changes during pregnancy in multiple sclerosis. Sequenced by immunoSEQ multiplex PCR; TCRdb stores in-frame clones only, minus some. The sample gives 45,000 to 60,000 clones, about nine tenths of which show up once; approximately 1.1% is in the top ten. The source of this sequence is a female donor in good health, enrolled as a control in a pregnancy study. Here the sequenced sample was peripheral blood, taken after pregnancy.

The CDR3: CAWSPGGGELFF. Written as DNA, the CDR3 is TGTGCCTGGAGCCCCGGAGGAGGGGAGCTGTTTTTT. This chain uses TRBV30 with TRBJ2-2, with a tentative D call TRBD2 (5 bases). Trimming shortened V by 3 bases and J by 8 bases, and 10 bases separated the two germline ends. Per germline, CDR1 GTSNPN and CDR2 SVGIG (reference sequence). The CDR3 has 12 residues.